The next 20 T cell receptor beta chains were all read from a single sample in a study of blood T cell repertoires in COVID-19. Libraries were prepared by immunoSEQ multiplex PCR; TCRdb keeps only in-frame clonotypes and omits some of them. The sample lists 200,000 to 250,000 clones, roughly four fifths occurring once. The source material was PBMCs or T cells enriched from blood (not recorded which). The receptors were gathered from a man aged 35 to 55 who had recovered from COVID-19.

The rearrangement uses TRBV7-6 and TRBJ2-7, with D tentatively TRBD1 (5 bases). V lost 5 bases and J lost 1, with 18 bases in between. CDR1 and CDR2 from the germline V gene are SGHVS and FNYEAQ. The CDR3 contains 16 residues. CDR3 region: CASSTQGLNLSYEQYF. CDR3 DNA sequence: TGTGCCAGCAGCACCCAGGGCCTTAATTTGTCCTACGAGCAGTACTTC.

The V gene is TRBV7-9, the J gene TRBJ2-2, with no clear D. The germline V gene encodes CDR1 SEHNR and CDR2 FQNEAQ (reference sequence). The CDR3 extends over 12 amino acids. V was shortened by 2 bases and J by 6 bases, with 4 bases between the two germline ends. This CDR3 is CASSLTAGELFF. The CDR3 nucleotides read TGTGCCAGCAGCTTAACGGCCGGGGAGCTGTTTTTT.

The chain couples TRBV6-4 to TRBJ1-1, with D unclear. V was pared by 5 bases and J by 5 bases, with 15 bases between. This CDR3 contains 14 residues. Germline assignment: CDR1 MRHNA and CDR2 SNTAGT. This CDR3 reads CASSPSGFGTEAFF. CDR3 sequence (DNA): TGTGCCAGCAGTCCTTCGGGGTTCGGAACTGAAGCTTTCTTT.

The rearrangement links TRBV3-1 (or the pseudogene TRBV3-2) to TRBJ1-6, with TRBD1 as a possible D gene (5 bases). Deletions cut 8 bases from V and 5 bases from J, with 16 bases between. The CDR3 totals 15 residues. The germline V gene has CDR1 LGHDT and CDR2 YNNKEL (reference sequence). Here the CDR3 DNA reads TGTGCCAGCCGGCCGCTCACGGGGGATAATTCACCCCTCCACTTT. Translating gives CASRPLTGDNSPLHF.

The chain couples TRBV5-6 to TRBJ2-7; D might be TRBD1 (6 bases). The CDR3 sequence is 14 residues long. Germline V CDR1 and CDR2: SGHDT, YYEEEE. V was trimmed by 0 bases and J by 3 bases, leaving 10 bases between them. The CDR3 loop is CASSLEQGDYEQYF. The CDR3 coding sequence is TGTGCCAGCAGCTTGGAACAGGGCGACTACGAGCAGTACTTC.

V and J are TRBV11-2 and TRBJ2-3; D unclear. This CDR3 is built from 13 residues. Between the trimmed V and J ends, which lost 5 bases and 0 bases, there was a span of 6 bases. The germline gives CDR1 SGHAT, CDR2 FQNNGV. The CDR3 here is CASSRASTDTQYF. The DNA of the CDR3 is TGTGCCAGCAGCCGAGCTAGCACAGATACGCAGTATTTT.

The rearrangement links TRBV27 to TRBJ1-3; 7 bases are shared with TRBD1. Looked up from germline, CDR1 is MNHEY and CDR2 is SMNVEV (reference sequence). The CDR3 spans 14 residues. V lost 4 bases to trimming and J lost 5 bases; unmatched junction nucleotides: 5. Here the CDR3 reads CASSSDRIRNTIYF. In DNA form, the CDR3 reads TGTGCCAGCAGTTCGGACAGGATACGAAACACCATATATTTT.

The genes are TRBV5-1 and TRBJ2-1, with D possibly TRBD1 on 5 matching bases. The germline V gene encodes CDR1 SGHRS and CDR2 YFSETQ. The V and J ends lost 1 base and 6 bases respectively, with 11 bases between them. The CDR3 runs to 14 residues. The CDR3 DNA reads TGCGCCAGCAGCTTGAACAATCAGGGCAATGAGCAGTTCTTC. It specifies CASSLNNQGNEQFF.

This clone showed up just a few times. The chain recombines TRBV28 with TRBJ1-2; tentatively, D is TRBD1 (5 bases). V was clipped by 11 bases and J by 7 bases, with 20 bases between them. Germline CDR1 MDHEN, CDR2 SYDVKM. This CDR3 spans 13 amino acids. The DNA of the CDR3 is TGTGCCTCAGCCCCCGGCAGGGATCCTGGCTACACCTTC. Its translation: CASAPGRDPGYTF.

The J gene is TRBJ1-2, the V gene TRBV7-3, with 8 bases fitting TRBD1. CDR3 length: 16 residues. Looked up from germline, CDR1 is SGHTA and CDR2 is FQGTGA. The junction had 9 bases not matched to a gene; V was cut back by 2 bases and J by 4 bases. CDR3 region: CASSLLPGQASYGYTF. Here the CDR3 DNA reads TGTGCCAGCAGCTTATTACCGGGACAGGCCTCCTATGGCTACACCTTC.

The V gene is TRBV5-1, the J gene TRBJ1-6; weak D call: TRBD1 (5 bases). Germline assignment: CDR1 SGHRS and CDR2 YFSETQ. The length of the CDR3 is 16 residues. V dropped 4 bases and J dropped 5 bases, with 16 bases sitting between them. The DNA for the CDR3 is TGCGCCAGCAGCGTAGGCCCGGGACTCCATAATTCACCCCTCCACTTT. This codes for CASSVGPGLHNSPLHF.

CDR3 residues: CATTGGGTDTQYF. The DNA of the CDR3 is TGTGCCACCACAGGGGGTGGCACAGATACGCAGTATTTT. This chain uses TRBV10-3 with TRBJ2-3, with 8 nucleotides matching TRBD1. CDR3 size: 13 residues. The trim removed 10 bases at V and 1 base at J, leaving 4 bases unmatched. Germline V gene lookup returns CDR1 ENHRY and CDR2 SYGVKD.

V is TRBV18 and J is TRBJ1-1, with 7 bases fitting TRBD1. Germline assignment: CDR1 KGHSH and CDR2 LQKENI. CDR3 length: 14 residues. The J segment lost 4 bases and the V segment lost 3 bases, leaving 5 bases of the junction unmatched. The chain's CDR3 is CASSPNQGGTEAFF. CDR3 DNA: TGTGCCAGCTCACCCAACCAGGGGGGCACTGAAGCTTTCTTT. The variable domain in full, with the rest retrieved from reference TRBV18 and TRBJ1-1, is NAGVMQNPRHLVRRRGQEARLRCSPMKGHSHVYWYRQLPEEGLKFMVYLQKENIIDESGMPKERFSAEFPKEGPSILRIQQVVRGDSAAYFCASSPNQGGTEAFFGQGTRLTVV.

The chain combines TRBV2 with TRBJ2-1; possible D gene TRBD2, 6 bases. V dropped 5 bases and J dropped 6 bases, with 17 bases sitting between them. This CDR3 spans 15 amino acids. The germline gives CDR1 SNHLY, CDR2 FYNNEI. CDR3 loop: CASSRTTLEFNEQFF. In DNA form, the CDR3 reads TGTGCCAGCAGTCGGACTACCCTTGAGTTCAATGAGCAGTTCTTC.

The rearrangement links TRBV9 to TRBJ2-5; 12 bases fit TRBD2. The length of the CDR3 is 16 residues. Germline V gene data show CDR1 as SGDLS and CDR2 as YYNGEE. The J segment lost 2 bases and the V segment lost 2 bases, leaving 4 bases of the junction unmatched. CDR3 in amino acids: CASSVAGTSGQETQYF. DNA for the CDR3: TGTGCCAGCAGCGTGGCCGGGACTAGCGGGCAAGAGACCCAGTACTTC.

The chain employs TRBV4-3 and TRBJ2-5; D may be TRBD1 (5 bases). V lost 4 bases to trimming and J lost 2 bases, with 17 bases between them. The germline V gene encodes CDR1 LGHNA and CDR2 YSLEER. There are 16 residues in the CDR3. The CDR3 protein is CASSLGGARGQETQYF. The CDR3 DNA is TGCGCCAGCAGCCTAGGTGGGGCTAGAGGTCAAGAGACCCAGTACTTC.

The J gene is TRBJ1-4, the V gene TRBV10-3, with D uncertain. Trimming removed 0 bases from V and 5 bases from J, with 16 bases in between. The CDR3 covers 17 residues. CDR1 is ENHRY, CDR2 SYGVKD, per germline. CDR3 amino acids: CAISESHFAAGNEKLFF. The CDR3 DNA reads as TGTGCCATCAGTGAGTCGCACTTCGCCGCGGGAAATGAAAAACTGTTTTTT.

J is TRBJ2-1 and V is TRBV6-1; 7 bases align to TRBD2. Germline-derived CDR1 and CDR2 are MNHNS and SASEGT. V lost 3 bases and J lost 5; bases outside the gene matches: 4. There are 14 residues in the CDR3. The CDR3 nucleotides are TGTGCCAGCAGTGAGCTAGCGGTTAACAATGAGCAGTTCTTC. Encoded protein: CASSELAVNNEQFF.

V usage is TRBV7-9 and J usage is TRBJ2-1; 11 positions match TRBD2. CDR1 is SEHNR and CDR2 is FQNEAQ in the germline V gene (reference sequence). The length of the CDR3 is 13 residues. The junction had 7 bases not matched to a gene; V was cut back by 3 bases and J by 15 bases. The CDR3 DNA is TGTGCCAGCAGCTTTGAACCGGGACTAGCGGTGTTCTTC. Translating gives CASSFEPGLAVFF.

The chain links TRBV28 to TRBJ2-7, with TRBD2 matching over 12 bases. This CDR3 has 14 amino acids. Per germline, CDR1 MDHEN and CDR2 SYDVKM. Trimming at V came to 5 bases and at J to 2 bases, leaving 1 base not matched to a gene. This CDR3 reads CASSRLAGAYEQYF. DNA of the CDR3: TGTGCCAGCAGTCGACTAGCGGGAGCCTACGAGCAGTACTTC.